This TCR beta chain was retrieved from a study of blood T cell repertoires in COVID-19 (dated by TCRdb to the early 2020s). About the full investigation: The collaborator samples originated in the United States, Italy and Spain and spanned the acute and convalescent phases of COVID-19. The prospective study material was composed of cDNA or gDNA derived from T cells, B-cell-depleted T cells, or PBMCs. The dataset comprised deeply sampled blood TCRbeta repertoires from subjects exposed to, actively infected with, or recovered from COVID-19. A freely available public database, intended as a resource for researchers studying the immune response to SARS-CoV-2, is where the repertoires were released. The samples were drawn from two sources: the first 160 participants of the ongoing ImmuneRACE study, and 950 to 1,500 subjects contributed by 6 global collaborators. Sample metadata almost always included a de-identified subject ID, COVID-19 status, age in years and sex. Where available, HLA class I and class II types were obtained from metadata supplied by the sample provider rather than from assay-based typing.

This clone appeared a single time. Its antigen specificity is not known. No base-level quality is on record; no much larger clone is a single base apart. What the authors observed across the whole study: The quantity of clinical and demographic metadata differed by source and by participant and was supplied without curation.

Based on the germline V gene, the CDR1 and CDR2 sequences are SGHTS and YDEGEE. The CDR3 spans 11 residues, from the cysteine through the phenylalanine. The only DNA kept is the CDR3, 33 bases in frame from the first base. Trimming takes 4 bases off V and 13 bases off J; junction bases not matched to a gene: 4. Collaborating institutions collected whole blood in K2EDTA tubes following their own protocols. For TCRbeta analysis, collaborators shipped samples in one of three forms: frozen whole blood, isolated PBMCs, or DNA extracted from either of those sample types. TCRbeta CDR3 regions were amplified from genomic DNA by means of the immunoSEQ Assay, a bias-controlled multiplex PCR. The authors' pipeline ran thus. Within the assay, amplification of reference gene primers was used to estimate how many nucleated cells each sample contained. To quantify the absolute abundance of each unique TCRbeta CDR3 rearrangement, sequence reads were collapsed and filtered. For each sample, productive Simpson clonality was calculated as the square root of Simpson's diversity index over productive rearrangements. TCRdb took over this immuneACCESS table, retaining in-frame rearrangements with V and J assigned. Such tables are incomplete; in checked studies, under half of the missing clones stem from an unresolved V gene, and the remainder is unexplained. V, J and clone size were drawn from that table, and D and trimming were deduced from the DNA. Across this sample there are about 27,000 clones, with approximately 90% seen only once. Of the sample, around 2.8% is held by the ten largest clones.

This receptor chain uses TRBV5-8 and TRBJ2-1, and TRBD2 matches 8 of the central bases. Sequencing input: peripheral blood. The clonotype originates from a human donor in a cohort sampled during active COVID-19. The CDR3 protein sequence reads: CASSMTSVQFF. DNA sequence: TGTGCCAGCAGCATGACTAGCGTTCAGTTCTTC.